These 14 T cell receptor beta chains originate from one sample sequenced in a study of blood T cell repertoires in COVID-19. Clones were read by immunoSEQ multiplex PCR, and TCRdb kept only the in-frame ones, dropping some. The data contain tens of thousands of clones, about nine tenths of them singletons. Specimen: peripheral blood. These receptors originate from a woman older than 75 with COVID-19, enrolled during active disease.

The gene calls are TRBV7-9 and TRBJ1-1; D is undetermined. V gave up 1 base and J gave up 1 base, with 16 bases separating them. Germline V gene lookup returns CDR1 SEHNR and CDR2 FQNEAQ (reference sequence). CDR3 size: 17 residues. CDR3 residues: CASSLGLGYSPNTEAFF. The CDR3 nucleotides read TGTGCCAGCAGCTTAGGTCTGGGTTACAGCCCGAACACTGAAGCTTTCTTT.

This chain links TRBV3-1 (or the pseudogene TRBV3-2) with TRBJ2-1; 9 positions match TRBD2. Germline trimming cut 8 bases from V and 7 bases from J; bases unmatched to any gene: 9. The CDR3 extends over 14 amino acids. CDR1 and CDR2 (germline): LGHDT, YNNKEL (reference sequence). CDR3 coding DNA: TGTGCCAGCGGGGCGGCGGGAGGGTGGAATGAGCAGTTCTTC. The encoded protein is CASGAAGGWNEQFF.

This sequence joins TRBV10-2 and TRBJ1-1; TRBD1 might be the D (5 bases). Trimming left V 7 bases short and J 1 base short, with 7 bases between. The length of the CDR3 is 12 residues. Germline CDR1 reads WSHSY; CDR2 reads SAAADI. In DNA form, the CDR3 reads TGCGCCAGCATCCAGGGGAACACTGAAGCTTTCTTT. The encoded protein is CASIQGNTEAFF.

The chain links TRBV5-1 to TRBJ2-1; D is perhaps TRBD2 (5 bases). In germline, CDR1 is SGHRS, CDR2 YFSETQ. Trimming shortened V by 4 bases and J by 4 bases, and 15 bases separated the two germline ends. The CDR3 totals 15 residues. Here the CDR3 reads CASSPVGSWYNEQFF. CDR3 coding DNA: TGCGCCAGCAGCCCCGTGGGGAGTTGGTACAATGAGCAGTTCTTC.

This chain joins TRBV7-2 and TRBJ2-1; the D gene is possibly TRBD1 (5 bases). Germline CDR1 is SGHTA and CDR2 is FQGNSA. V lost 0 bases, J lost 5 bases, and 23 bases lay in between. This CDR3 is 19 amino acids long. The CDR3 sequence: CASSLARVGAGSRHNEQFF. CDR3 nucleotides: TGTGCCAGCAGCTTAGCGCGAGTAGGGGCAGGGTCGCGTCACAATGAGCAGTTCTTC.

The rearrangement joins TRBV6-5 to TRBJ1-5; a weak D match, TRBD1 (5 bases). CDR1 and CDR2 from the germline V gene are MNHEY and SVGAGI. With 8 bases removed from V and 5 bases from J, the gap between germline ends came to 13 bases. The CDR3 sequence is 13 residues long. CDR3 sequence (DNA): TGTGCCAGCGACCAGGGCCCCCATCAGCCCCAGCATTTT. It translates to CASDQGPHQPQHF.

This chain links TRBV2 with TRBJ2-2; D perhaps matches TRBD1 (5 bases). Germline V lookup: CDR1 SNHLY, CDR2 FYNNEI. The V and J ends lost 7 bases and 7 bases respectively, with 13 bases between them. CDR3 size: 13 residues. CDR3 DNA sequence: TGTGCCAGCAAGGGCAGGGATTTCGGGGAGCTGTTTTTT. Protein: CASKGRDFGELFF.

The rearrangement joins TRBV4-1 to TRBJ1-5; 7 nucleotides align to TRBD1. The junction had 14 bases not matched to a gene; V was cut back by 0 bases and J by 0 bases. The germline CDR1 and CDR2 sequences are MGHRA and YSYEKL. The CDR3 length is 20 residues. CDR3: CASSQDRGTELIYSNQPQHF. CDR3 bases: TGCGCCAGCAGCCAAGATAGGGGGACAGAGTTAATATATAGCAATCAGCCCCAGCATTTT.

This chain uses TRBV7-8 with TRBJ2-3; TRBD1 agrees at 12 bases. The junction had 13 bases not matched to a gene; V was cut back by 5 bases and J by 4 bases. Germline CDR1 reads SGHVS; CDR2 reads FQNEAQ. The CDR3 spans 18 residues. CDR3 bases: TGTGCCAGCAGCCCCGATCCCCCGGGACAGGGGGCTTCAGATACGCAGTATTTT. Its protein is CASSPDPPGQGASDTQYF. Looking up the rest from reference TRBV7-8 and TRBJ2-3 gives the full variable domain: GAGVSQSPRYKVAKRGQDVALRCDPISGHVSLFWYQQALGQGPEFLTYFQNEAQLDKSGLPSDRFFAERPEGSVSTLKIQRTQQEDSAVYLCASSPDPPGQGASDTQYFGPGTRLTVL.

V gene TRBV2 combines with J gene TRBJ1-5, with D possibly TRBD1 on 6 matching bases. V was pared by 5 bases and J by 4 bases, with 9 bases between. The germline gives CDR1 SNHLY, CDR2 FYNNEI. The CDR3 spans 13 residues. Here the CDR3 DNA reads TGTGCCAGCAGTTTACAGGGTAATCAGCCCCAGCATTTT. Amino acid sequence: CASSLQGNQPQHF.

The chain employs TRBV18 and TRBJ1-1; D is possibly TRBD1 (6 bases). V dropped 2 bases and J dropped 0 bases, with 10 bases sitting between them. The CDR3 has 15 amino acids. CDR1 KGHSH and CDR2 LQKENI come from the germline V gene. The CDR3 protein is CASSPAQGMNTEAFF. The DNA for the CDR3 is TGTGCCAGCTCACCAGCTCAGGGGATGAACACTGAAGCTTTCTTT. The full variable domain, completed using reference TRBV18 and TRBJ1-1, is NAGVMQNPRHLVRRRGQEARLRCSPMKGHSHVYWYRQLPEEGLKFMVYLQKENIIDESGMPKERFSAEFPKEGPSILRIQQVVRGDSAAYFCASSPAQGMNTEAFFGQGTRLTVV.

The J gene is TRBJ2-5, the V gene TRBV7-9; 8 bases align to TRBD2. With V trimmed by 5 bases and J by 9 bases, 8 bases remained unmatched. The CDR3 length is 13 residues. The germline gives CDR1 SEHNR, CDR2 FQNEAQ (reference sequence). The CDR3 region is CASSPGGGWAQYF. DNA for the CDR3: TGTGCCAGCAGCCCCGGGGGGGGTTGGGCCCAGTACTTC.

This chain links TRBV29-1 with TRBJ1-1; D possibly corresponds to TRBD1 (5 bases). V was cut by 4 bases and J by 4 bases, with 13 bases left in between. CDR1 and CDR2 (germline): SQVTM, ANQGSEA. CDR3 length: 13 amino acids. CDR3 in DNA: TGCAGCGTTGTGGGGGGAGTGAGCACTGAAGCTTTCTTT. Translated, it gives CSVVGGVSTEAFF.

This clone showed up just a few times. The identical CDR3 is also encoded by other nucleotide sequences in the sample. V is TRBV7-9 and J is TRBJ1-1, with 11 bases identical to TRBD1. The CDR3 sequence is 14 residues long. Germline V gene data show CDR1 as SEHNR and CDR2 as FQNEAQ (reference sequence). V dropped 2 bases and J dropped 6; count of bases not matched to a gene: 2. CDR3 residues: CASSLPGQGAEAFF. The CDR3 DNA is TGTGCCAGCAGCTTACCGGGACAGGGGGCTGAAGCTTTCTTT.